This T cell receptor beta chain was documented in a study of cytomegalovirus exposure and HLA in healthy donors. This CDR3 comprises 12 residues. V shed 7 bases and J shed 5 bases, with 12 bases lying between them. Germline V gene sequence: CDR1 SGHTS, CDR2 YDEGEE. Vbeta (60) and Jbeta (13) primers were used in the PCR. Assay used: immunoSEQ multiplex PCR; TCRdb lists only in-frame clones, some missing. Here the sample spans 150,000 to 170,000 clones, around 80% being singletons. This TCR came from a man in his late teens or twenties in good health and CMV-seronegative. This chain connects TRBV5-8 to TRBJ2-5, with a possible D match to TRBD1 (6 bases). The sample taken for sequencing was PBMCs. The CDR3 region is CASSYRAETQYF. The DNA for the CDR3 is TGTGCCAGCTCGTACAGGGCGGAGACCCAGTACTTC.